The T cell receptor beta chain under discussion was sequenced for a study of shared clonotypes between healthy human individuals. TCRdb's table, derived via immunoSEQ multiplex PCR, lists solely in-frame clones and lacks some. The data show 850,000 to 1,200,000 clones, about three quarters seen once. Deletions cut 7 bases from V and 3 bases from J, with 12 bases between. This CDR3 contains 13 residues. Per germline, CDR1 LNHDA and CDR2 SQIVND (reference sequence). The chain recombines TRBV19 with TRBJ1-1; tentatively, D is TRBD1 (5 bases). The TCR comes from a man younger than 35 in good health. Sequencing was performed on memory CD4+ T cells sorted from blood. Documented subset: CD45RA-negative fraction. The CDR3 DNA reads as TGTGCCAGTAAAATCGGGGCCGACACTGAAGCTTTCTTT. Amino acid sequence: CASKIGADTEAFF.